This TCR beta chain was identified during a study of shared T cell receptors in the human thymus. Profiled with immunoSEQ multiplex PCR; TCRdb holds only in-frame clones, not every one. Of roughly 500,000 clones in the sample, around three quarters were seen once. Germline loops: CDR1 MNHEY, CDR2 SVGAGI. Deletions cut 7 bases from V and 6 bases from J, with 19 bases between. The CDR3 runs to 14 residues. These sequences were also reported in another study, on human thymus T cells. From that paper: Samples came from healthy Finnish infants during open corrective cardiac surgery. Corrective heart surgery yielded resections, and these provided the thymus tissue. Usage of V and J genes appeared biased in thymic and blood repertoires. Unrelated individuals reportedly shared highly overlapping thymic TCR repertoires.

The V and J genes are TRBV6-5 and TRBJ2-7, with a tentative D call TRBD2 (6 bases). This sequence was found in a boy younger than two with a congenital heart defect. Sample: thymocytes. CDR3 sequence (DNA): TGTGCCAGCAAAGTTACCGCGGGACGATCCGAGCAGTACTTC. This gives the protein CASKVTAGRSEQYF.